This TCR beta chain was recorded in a study of graft-versus-host responses after intestinal transplantation. Across the whole study: For 2 to 4 years after anti-thymocyte globulin induction, all recipients took tacrolimus and steroids.

CDR3 length equals 17 residues. Germline CDR1 reads MNHNS; CDR2 reads SASEGT. V gave up 1 base and J gave up 6 bases, with 21 bases separating them. Clones were sequenced by immunoSEQ multiplex PCR, and TCRdb holds only the in-frame ones, with some missing. The sample comprises approximately 60,000 clones, around nine tenths of which are singletons, and 1.6% rests with the top ten. The sequence was obtained from a human patient who received an intestinal transplant, so some T cells may come from the graft donor. The chain combines TRBV6-1 with TRBJ1-2, with D possibly TRBD1 on 6 matching bases. The sequenced sample was PBMCs, obtained 26 days after transplant. The CDR3 sequence is CASSEGGYGQPPHGYTF. The DNA for the CDR3 is TGTGCCAGCAGTGAAGGAGGTTATGGACAGCCACCTCATGGCTACACCTTC.